This T cell receptor (beta chain) was observed in a study of cytomegalovirus exposure and HLA in healthy donors. Study-wide context: Counted in an early data release were about 85 million unique TCRs from HLA-typed donors. Study-wide results and limits: Rarity held for most TCR sequences, but there were some public TCRs that occurred in many donors. TCR beta V- and J-gene trimming, according to a later analysis, was linked to a missense DCLRE1C variant.

In nominal health when sampled, donors likely had unrecorded immune exposures nonetheless. Trimming removed 6 bases from V and 0 bases from J, with 9 bases in between. The CDR3 is 13 amino acids. Germline lookup yields CDR1 SQVTM and CDR2 ANQGSEA. With regard to this clone: The antigen is unknown.

PCR amplification relied on 60 Vbeta primers (plus 13 Jbeta primers). Assay: immunoSEQ multiplex PCR; the TCRdb copy retains only in-frame clones and omits some. This sample lists roughly 88,000 clones; its ten largest clones have 15% to 17%. V usage is TRBV29-1 and J usage is TRBJ1-5; D call uncertain. The receptor was derived from a man aged 50-59 years in good health and CMV-seropositive. Sequences were obtained from PBMCs. The CDR3 loop reads CSVEVNSNQPQHF. CDR3 DNA: TGCAGCGTCGAGGTTAATAGCAATCAGCCCCAGCATTTT.